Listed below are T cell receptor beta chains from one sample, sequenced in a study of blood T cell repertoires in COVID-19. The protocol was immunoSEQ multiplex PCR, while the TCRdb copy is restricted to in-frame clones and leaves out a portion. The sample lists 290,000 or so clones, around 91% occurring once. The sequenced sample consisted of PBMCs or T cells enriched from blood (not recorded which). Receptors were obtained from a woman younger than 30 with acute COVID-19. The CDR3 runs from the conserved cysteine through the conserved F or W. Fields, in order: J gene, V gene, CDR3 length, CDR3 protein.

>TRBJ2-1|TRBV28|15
CASSLSGLAANEQFF
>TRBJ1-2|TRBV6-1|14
CASSEQVNSYGYTF
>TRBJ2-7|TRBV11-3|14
CASSLVRGNYEQYF
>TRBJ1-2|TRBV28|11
CATGGSYGYTF
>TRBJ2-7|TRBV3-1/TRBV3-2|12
CASSHQDYEQYF
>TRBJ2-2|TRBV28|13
CASRQTNTGELFF
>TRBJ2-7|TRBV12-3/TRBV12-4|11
CASSYSGEQYF
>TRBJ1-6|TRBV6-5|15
CASSYTGPWNSPLHF
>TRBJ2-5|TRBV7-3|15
CASSLMGGYQETQYF
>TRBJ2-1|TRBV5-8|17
CASSPTGTSGRSDEQFF
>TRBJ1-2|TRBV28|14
CASTKGREFYGYTF
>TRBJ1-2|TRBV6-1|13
CASSEEGNYGYTF
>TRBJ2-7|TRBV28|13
CASRFSGTYEQYF
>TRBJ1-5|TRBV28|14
CASAFGQGRQPQHF
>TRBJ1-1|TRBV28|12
CASSGGDTEAFF
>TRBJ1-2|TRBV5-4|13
CASSLAGVDGYTF
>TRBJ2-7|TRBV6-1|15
CASSEEGAPSNEQYF
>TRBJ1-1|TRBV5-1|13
CASSPGQITEAFF
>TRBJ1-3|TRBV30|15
CAWSWDMGSGNTIYF
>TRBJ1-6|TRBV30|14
CAWNRGGGNSPLHF
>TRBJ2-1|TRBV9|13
CASSTGGGNEQFF
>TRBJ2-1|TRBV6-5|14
CATRTSGAYNEQFF
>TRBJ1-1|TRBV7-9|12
CASTQGNTEAFF
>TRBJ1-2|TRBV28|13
CASSPGFTYGYTF
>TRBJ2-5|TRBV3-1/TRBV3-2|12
CASSSAEETQYF
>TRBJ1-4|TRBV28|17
CASSSHRAVRANEKLFF
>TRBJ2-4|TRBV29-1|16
CSVEWLNREAKNIQYF
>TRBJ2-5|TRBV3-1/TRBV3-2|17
CASSQGPEVAGSETQYF
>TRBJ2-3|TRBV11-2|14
CASSLVGLRDRGYF
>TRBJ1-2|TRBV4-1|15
CASSQETGKTYGYTF
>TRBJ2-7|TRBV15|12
CATSRSLSEQYF
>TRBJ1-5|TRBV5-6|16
CASSLAVGSSNQPQHF
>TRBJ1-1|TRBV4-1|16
CASSHAAQGMNTEAFF
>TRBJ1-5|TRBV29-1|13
CSVTDSNNQPQHF
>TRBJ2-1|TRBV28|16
CASSARDYRSYNEQFF